A single T cell receptor beta chain is shown here with its context. The identical CDR3 is also encoded by other nucleotide sequences in the sample. The CDR3 consists of 13 residues. The germline V gene has CDR1 GTSNPN and CDR2 SVGIG (reference sequence). Trimming shortened V by 0 bases and J by 5 bases, and 10 bases separated the two germline ends. Per the authors' pipeline: Amplification with reference gene primers provided the estimates of nucleated cell counts. Generated by immunoSEQ multiplex PCR, the TCRdb table keeps only in-frame clones and is missing some. The V and J calls and clone size were taken over from that table, and D and trimming were inferred from the DNA. The data contain 200,000 to 250,000 clones, approximately 81% of them singletons. This entry is derived from a study of blood T cell repertoires in COVID-19. Study information: COVID-19 samples collected from the United States, Italy and Spain covered acute and convalescent phases. PBMCs, B-cell-depleted T cells, or T cells were the source of the cDNA or gDNA that made up the material.

The clonotype was recovered from an older woman who had recovered from COVID-19. This chain links TRBV30 with TRBJ2-5, with a weak D call TRBD2 (7 bases). Sequenced material: peripheral blood. CDR3 sequence reads: CAWSVGGGETQYF. In DNA, the CDR3 is TGTGCCTGGAGTGTGGGAGGGGGGGAGACCCAGTACTTC.